This TCR beta chain was retrieved from a study of shared clonotypes between healthy human individuals. Overall study results and limits: A reduction in generation probabilities was seen for non-shared clonotypes relative to those shared by all four donors.

Trimming removed 5 bases at V and 1 base at J, with 17 bases between. CDR3 length equals 16 residues. Per germline, CDR1 SGHAT and CDR2 FQNNGV. Recent acute infections and vaccinations were absent in the healthy HIV-negative adult donors. At least ten counts were recorded for this clone. Its target is not known. Here immunoSEQ multiplex PCR was the method, and the copy in TCRdb shows in-frame clones only, minus some. Among about 1.1 million clones listed, around three quarters were seen once. The sequence was obtained from a man between 18 and 35 years old in good health. Some clones in this sample may be carry-over from other donors' samples. This chain links TRBV11-2 with TRBJ1-1; no firm D call. The sample was memory CD4+ T cells from PBMCs. As to subset: CD45RA-negative fraction. The CDR3 loop is CASSPLKRVGNTEAFF. The CDR3 DNA follows: TGTGCCAGCAGCCCCCTGAAAAGGGTAGGGAACACTGAAGCTTTCTTT.